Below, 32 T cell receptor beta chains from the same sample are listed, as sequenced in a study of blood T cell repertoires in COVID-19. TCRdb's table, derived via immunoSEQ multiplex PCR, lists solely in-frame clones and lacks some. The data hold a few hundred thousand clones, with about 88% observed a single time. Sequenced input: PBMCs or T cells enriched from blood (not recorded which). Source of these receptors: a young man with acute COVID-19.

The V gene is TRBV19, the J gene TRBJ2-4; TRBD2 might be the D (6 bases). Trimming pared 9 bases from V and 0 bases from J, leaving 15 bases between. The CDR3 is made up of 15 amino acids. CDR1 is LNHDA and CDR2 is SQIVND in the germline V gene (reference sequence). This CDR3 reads CASRVGGLAKNIQYF. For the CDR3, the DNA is TGTGCCAGCAGGGTGGGGGGTCTAGCCAAAAACATTCAGTACTTC.

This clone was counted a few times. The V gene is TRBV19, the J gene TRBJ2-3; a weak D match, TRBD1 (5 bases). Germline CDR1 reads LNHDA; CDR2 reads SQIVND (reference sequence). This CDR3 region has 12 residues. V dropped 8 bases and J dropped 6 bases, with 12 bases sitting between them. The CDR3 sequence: CASRQGLDTQYF. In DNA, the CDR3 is TGTGCCAGTCGGCAGGGTCTGGATACGCAGTATTTT.

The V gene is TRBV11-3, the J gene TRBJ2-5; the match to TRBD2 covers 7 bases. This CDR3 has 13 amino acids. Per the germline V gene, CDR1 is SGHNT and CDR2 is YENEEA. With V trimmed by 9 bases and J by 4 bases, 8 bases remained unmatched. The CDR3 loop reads CASEGGSRETQYF. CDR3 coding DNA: TGTGCCAGTGAGGGCGGGAGTCGAGAGACCCAGTACTTC.

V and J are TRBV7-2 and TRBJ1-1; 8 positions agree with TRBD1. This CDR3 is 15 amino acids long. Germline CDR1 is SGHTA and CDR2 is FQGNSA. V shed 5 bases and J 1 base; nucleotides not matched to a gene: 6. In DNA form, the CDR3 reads TGTGCCAGCAGCCCCCGGACAGGGAGGAACACTGAAGCTTTCTTT. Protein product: CASSPRTGRNTEAFF.

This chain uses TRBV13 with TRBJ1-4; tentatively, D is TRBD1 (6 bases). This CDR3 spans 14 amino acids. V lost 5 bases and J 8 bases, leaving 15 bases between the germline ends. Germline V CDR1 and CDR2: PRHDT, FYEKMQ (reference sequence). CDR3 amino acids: CASSRSGQREKLFF. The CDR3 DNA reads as TGTGCCAGCAGCCGGTCGGGACAAAGGGAAAAACTGTTTTTT. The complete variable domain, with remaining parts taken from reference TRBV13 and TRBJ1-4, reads AAGVIQSPRHLIKEKRETATLKCYPIPRHDTVYWYQQGPGQDPQFLISFYEKMQSDKGSIPDRFSAQQFSDYHSELNMSSLELGDSALYFCASSRSGQREKLFFGSGTQLSVL.

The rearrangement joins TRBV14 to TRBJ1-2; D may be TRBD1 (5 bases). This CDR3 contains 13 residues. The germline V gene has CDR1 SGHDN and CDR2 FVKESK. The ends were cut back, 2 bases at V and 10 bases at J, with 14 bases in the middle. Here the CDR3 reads CASSQQAPGDYTF. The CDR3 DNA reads TGTGCCAGCAGCCAACAAGCCCCGGGGGACTACACCTTC.

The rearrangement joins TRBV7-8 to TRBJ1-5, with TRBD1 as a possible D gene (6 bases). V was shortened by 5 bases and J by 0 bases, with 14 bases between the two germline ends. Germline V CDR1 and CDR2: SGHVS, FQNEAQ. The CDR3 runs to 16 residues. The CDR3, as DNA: TGTGCCAGCAGCACATCGGGACAATATAGCAATCAGCCCCAGCATTTT. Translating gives CASSTSGQYSNQPQHF.

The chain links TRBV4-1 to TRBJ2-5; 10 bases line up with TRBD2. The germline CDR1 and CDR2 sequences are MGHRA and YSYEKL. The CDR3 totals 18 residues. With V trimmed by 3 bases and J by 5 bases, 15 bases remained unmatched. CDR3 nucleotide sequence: TGCGCCAGCAGCCACTTACTAGCGGGATTAACGGTGAAGGAGACCCAGTACTTC. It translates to CASSHLLAGLTVKETQYF.

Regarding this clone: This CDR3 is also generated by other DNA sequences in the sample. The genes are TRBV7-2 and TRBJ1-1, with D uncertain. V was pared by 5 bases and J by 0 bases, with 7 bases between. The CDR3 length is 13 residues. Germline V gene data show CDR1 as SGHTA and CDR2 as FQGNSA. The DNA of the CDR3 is TGTGCCAGCAGCCCTTATTTGAACACTGAAGCTTTCTTT. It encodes CASSPYLNTEAFF.

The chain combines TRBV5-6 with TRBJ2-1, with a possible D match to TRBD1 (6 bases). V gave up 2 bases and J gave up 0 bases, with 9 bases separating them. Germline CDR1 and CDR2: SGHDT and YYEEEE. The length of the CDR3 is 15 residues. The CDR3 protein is CASSFRGSSYNEQFF. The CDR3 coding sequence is TGTGCCAGCAGCTTCAGGGGTAGCTCCTACAATGAGCAGTTCTTC.

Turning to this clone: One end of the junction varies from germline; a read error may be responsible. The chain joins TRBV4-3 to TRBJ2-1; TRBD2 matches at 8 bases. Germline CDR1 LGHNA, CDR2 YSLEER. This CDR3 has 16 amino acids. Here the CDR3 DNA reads TGCGTCAGCAGCCAAGGTGGGACTAGTCTTGGCAATGAGCAGTTCTTC. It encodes CVSSQGGTSLGNEQFF.

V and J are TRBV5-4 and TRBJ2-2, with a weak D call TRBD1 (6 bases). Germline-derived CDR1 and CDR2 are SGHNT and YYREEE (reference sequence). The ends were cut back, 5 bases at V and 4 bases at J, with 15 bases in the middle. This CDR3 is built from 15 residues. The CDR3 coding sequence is TGTGCCAGCAGACCCTCCCAGGGGAGCACCGGGGAGCTGTTTTTT. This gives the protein CASRPSQGSTGELFF.

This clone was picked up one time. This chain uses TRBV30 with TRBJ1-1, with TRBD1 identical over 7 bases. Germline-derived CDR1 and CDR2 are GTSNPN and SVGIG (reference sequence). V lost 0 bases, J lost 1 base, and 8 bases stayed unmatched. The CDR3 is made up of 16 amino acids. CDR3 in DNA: TGTGCCTGGAGTGTGGCGGCAGGGGGTTCGAACACTGAAGCTTTCTTT. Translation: CAWSVAAGGSNTEAFF. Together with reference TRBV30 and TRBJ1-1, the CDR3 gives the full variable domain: SQTIHQWPATLVQPVGSPLSLECTVEGTSNPNLYWYRQAAGRGLQLLFYSVGIGQISSEVPQNLSASRPQDRQFILSSKKLLLSDSGFYLCAWSVAAGGSNTEAFFGQGTRLTVV.

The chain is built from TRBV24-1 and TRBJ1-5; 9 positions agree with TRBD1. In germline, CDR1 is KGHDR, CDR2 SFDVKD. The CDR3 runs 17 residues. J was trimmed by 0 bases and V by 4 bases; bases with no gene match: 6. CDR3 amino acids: CATSDRTGAISNQPQHF. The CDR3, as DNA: TGTGCCACCAGTGACCGGACAGGGGCGATTAGCAATCAGCCCCAGCATTTT.

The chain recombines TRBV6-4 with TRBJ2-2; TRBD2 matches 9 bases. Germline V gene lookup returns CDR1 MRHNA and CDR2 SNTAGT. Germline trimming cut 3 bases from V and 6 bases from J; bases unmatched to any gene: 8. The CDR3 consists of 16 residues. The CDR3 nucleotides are TGTGCCAGCAGTGAAAATTGGGGACTAGCCGCCGGGGAGCTGTTTTTT. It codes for CASSENWGLAAGELFF.

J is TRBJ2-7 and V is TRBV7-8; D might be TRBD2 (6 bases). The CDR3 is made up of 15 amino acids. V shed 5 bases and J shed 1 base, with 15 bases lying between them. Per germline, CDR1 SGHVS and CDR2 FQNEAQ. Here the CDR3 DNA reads TGTGCCAGCAGCCCTCGGGGGAGCGGGTCCTACGAGCAGTACGTC. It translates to CASSPRGSGSYEQYV.

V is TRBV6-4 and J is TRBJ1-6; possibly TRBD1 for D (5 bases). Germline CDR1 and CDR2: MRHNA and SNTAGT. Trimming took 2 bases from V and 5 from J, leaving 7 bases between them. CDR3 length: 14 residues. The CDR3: CASSDDSDNSPLHF. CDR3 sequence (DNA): TGTGCCAGCAGTGACGACAGTGATAATTCACCCCTCCACTTT.

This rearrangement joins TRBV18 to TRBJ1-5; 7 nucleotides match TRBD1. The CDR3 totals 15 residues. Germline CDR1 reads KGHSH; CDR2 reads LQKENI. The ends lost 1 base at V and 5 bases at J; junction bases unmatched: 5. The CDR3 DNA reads TGTGCCAGCTCACCACGACAGGGTGGGGATCAGCCCCAGCATTTT. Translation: CASSPRQGGDQPQHF.

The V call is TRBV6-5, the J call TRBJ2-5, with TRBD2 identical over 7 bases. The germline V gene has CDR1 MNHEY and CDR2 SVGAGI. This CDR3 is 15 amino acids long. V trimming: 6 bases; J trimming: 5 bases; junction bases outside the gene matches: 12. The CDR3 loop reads CASSSMGGGRETQYF. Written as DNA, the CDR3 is TGTGCCAGCAGCTCAATGGGGGGAGGGAGGGAGACCCAGTACTTC.

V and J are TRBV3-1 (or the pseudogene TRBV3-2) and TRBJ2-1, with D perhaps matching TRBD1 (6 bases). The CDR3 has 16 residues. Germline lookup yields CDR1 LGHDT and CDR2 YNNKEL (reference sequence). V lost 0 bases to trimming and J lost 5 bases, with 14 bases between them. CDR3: CASSQDLGGPHNEQFF. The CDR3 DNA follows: TGTGCCAGCAGCCAAGATTTAGGGGGTCCACACAATGAGCAGTTCTTC.

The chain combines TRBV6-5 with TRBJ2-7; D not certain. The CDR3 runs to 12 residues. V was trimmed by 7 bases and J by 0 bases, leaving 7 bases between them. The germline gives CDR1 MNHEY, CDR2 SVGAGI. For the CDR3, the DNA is TGTGCCAGCACTGCGAGCTCCTACGAGCAGTACGTC. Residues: CASTASSYEQYV.

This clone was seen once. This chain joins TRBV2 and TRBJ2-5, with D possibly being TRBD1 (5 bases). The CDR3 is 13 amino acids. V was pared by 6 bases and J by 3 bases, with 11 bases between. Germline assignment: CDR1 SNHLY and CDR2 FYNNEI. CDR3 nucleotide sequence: TGTGCCAGCAGCCCGGGCAGGGAAGAGACCCAGTACTTC. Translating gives CASSPGREETQYF.

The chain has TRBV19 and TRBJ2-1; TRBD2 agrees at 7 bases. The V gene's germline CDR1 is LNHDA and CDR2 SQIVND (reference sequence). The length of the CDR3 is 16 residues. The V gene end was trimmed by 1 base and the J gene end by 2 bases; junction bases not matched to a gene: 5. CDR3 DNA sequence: TGTGCCAGTAGTATAGGAGGGACTATAGCCTACAATGAGCAGTTCTTC. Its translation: CASSIGGTIAYNEQFF.

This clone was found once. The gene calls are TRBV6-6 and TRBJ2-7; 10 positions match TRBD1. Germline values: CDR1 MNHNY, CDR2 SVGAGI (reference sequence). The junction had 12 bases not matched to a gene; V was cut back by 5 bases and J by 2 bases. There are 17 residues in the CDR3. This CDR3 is CASSPTLDRGDTYEQYV. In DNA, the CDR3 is TGTGCCAGCAGTCCCACCCTGGACAGGGGGGATACCTACGAGCAGTACGTC.

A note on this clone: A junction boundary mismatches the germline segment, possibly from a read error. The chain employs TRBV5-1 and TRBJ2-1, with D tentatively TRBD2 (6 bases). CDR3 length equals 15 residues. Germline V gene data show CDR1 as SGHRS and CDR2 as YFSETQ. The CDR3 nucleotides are TGTGCCAGCAGCTTCGGCGGGACCTCCTACAATGAGCAGTTCTTC. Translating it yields CASSFGGTSYNEQFF.

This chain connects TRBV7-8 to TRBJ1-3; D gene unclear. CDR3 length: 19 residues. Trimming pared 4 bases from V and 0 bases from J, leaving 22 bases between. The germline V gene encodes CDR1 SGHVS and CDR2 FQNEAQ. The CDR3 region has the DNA TGTGCCAGCAGCTCCTATTTCTGGTCGTCCAAGAGCTCTGGAAACACCATATATTTT. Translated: CASSSYFWSSKSSGNTIYF.

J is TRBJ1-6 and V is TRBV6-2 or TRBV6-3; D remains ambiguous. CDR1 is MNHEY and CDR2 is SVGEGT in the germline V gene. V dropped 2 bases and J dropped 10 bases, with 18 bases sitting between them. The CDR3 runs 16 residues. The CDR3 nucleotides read TGTGCCAGCAGTTACCCTGCACGTGGAGGAAACTCACCCCTCCACTTT. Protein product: CASSYPARGGNSPLHF.

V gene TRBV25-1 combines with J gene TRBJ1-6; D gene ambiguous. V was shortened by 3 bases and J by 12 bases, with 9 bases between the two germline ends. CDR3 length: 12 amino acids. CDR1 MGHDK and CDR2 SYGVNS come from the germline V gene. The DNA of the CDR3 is TGTGCCAGCAGTGATGGTAGACAACCCCTCCACTTT. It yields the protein CASSDGRQPLHF.

The CDR3 DNA reads as TGTGCCAGCTCACCAAAACCGGGACAGGATTCGGCTTTCTTT. This encodes CASSPKPGQDSAFF. The chain couples TRBV18 to TRBJ1-1; the match to TRBD1 covers 8 bases. CDR3 length: 14 amino acids. Unmatched junction bases numbered 10, after V lost 2 bases and J lost 11 bases. The germline CDR1 and CDR2 sequences are KGHSH and LQKENI.

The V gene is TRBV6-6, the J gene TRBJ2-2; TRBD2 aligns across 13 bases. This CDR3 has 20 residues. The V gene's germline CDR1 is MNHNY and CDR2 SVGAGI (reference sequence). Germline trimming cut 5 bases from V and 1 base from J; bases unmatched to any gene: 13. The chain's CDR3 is CASSQRATSGGIRNTGELFF. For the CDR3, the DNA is TGTGCCAGCAGTCAACGAGCGACTAGCGGGGGGATAAGGAACACCGGGGAGCTGTTTTTT.

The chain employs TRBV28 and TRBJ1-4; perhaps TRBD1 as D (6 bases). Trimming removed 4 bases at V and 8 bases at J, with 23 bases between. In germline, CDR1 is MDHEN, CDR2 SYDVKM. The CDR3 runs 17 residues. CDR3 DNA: TGTGCCAGCAGTTCTTTCGGACAGACTTTTCTCGGGGAAAAACTGTTTTTT. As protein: CASSSFGQTFLGEKLFF.

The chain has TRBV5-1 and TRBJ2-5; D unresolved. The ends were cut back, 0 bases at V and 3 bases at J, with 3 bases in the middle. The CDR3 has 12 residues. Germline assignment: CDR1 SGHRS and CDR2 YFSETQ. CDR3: CASSLGEETQYF. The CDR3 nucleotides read TGCGCCAGCAGCTTGGGAGAAGAGACCCAGTACTTC.